This TCR beta chain was identified in a study of CD8+ T cells in alopecia areata. Study-level findings and limits: Scalp sequencing also captures normal skin's resident alphabeta T cells. Lesional scalp exceeded normal scalp in clonality, especially in alopecia totalis/universalis.

With regard to this clone: Its antigen is not identified.

The sequencing template was cDNA reverse transcribed from extracted RNA. This table comes from immunoSEQ multiplex PCR, and its TCRdb copy is limited to in-frame clones, with some not included. The repertoire consists of under 300,000 clones, with 65% to 70% occurring once and the leading ten covering approximately 1.2%. This sequence was found in a human donor with alopecia areata. The source material was CD4+ T cells sorted from blood, sampled at week 0.

The CDR3 DNA sequence: TGTGCCAGCAGTATTCGATACTCCTACGAGCAGTACTTC. It specifies CASSIRYSYEQYF. The gene calls are TRBV7-2 and TRBJ2-7; no definite D call. CDR1 is SGHTA and CDR2 is FQGNSA in the germline V gene. The CDR3 extends over 13 amino acids. Trimming removed 6 bases from V and 0 bases from J, with 9 bases in between.